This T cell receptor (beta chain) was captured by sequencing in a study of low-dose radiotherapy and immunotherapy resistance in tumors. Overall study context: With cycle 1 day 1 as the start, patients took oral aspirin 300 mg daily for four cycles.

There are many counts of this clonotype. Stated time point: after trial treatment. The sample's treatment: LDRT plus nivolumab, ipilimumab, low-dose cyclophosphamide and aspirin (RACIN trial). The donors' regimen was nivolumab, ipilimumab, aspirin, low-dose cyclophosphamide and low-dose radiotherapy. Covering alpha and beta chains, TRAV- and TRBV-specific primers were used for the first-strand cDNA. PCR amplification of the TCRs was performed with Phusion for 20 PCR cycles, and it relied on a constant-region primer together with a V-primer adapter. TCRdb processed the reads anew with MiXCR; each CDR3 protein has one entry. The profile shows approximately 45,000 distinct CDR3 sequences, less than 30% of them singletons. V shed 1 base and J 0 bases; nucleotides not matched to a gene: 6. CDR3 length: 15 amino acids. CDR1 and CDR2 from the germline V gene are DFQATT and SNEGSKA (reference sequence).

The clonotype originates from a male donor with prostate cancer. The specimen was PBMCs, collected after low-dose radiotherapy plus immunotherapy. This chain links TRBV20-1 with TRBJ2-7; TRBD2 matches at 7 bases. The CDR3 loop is CSARVGGGLSYEQYF. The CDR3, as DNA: TGCAGTGCTAGAGTAGGCGGGGGACTCTCCTACGAGCAGTACTTC.